A selection of T cell receptor beta chains follows, all from one sample in a study of T cells in Graves' hyperthyroidism and ophthalmopathy. TCRdb called the multiplex PCR reads again in MiXCR, with one record for every CDR3 protein. The table has over 300,000 distinct CDR3 sequences, approximately 13% seen once. The sequenced sample consisted of blood. The receptors stem from a woman in her sixties with Graves' hyperthyroidism. CDR3s include the opening cysteine and the closing phenylalanine or tryptophan. The order of the fields is D gene, J gene, clone size, V gene, CDR3 DNA, CDR3 protein. The D gene is left open where the match is weak. The size entry is marked missing in some rows and otherwise reads once, few, many or a size class.

d_gene: .
j_gene: TRBJ1-1
abundance: few
v_gene: TRBV4-1
CDR3nt: TGCGCCAGCAGCCAAGATGAGAGCTTTGTCACTGAAGCTTTCTTT
CDR3aa: CASSQDESFVTEAFF

d_gene: .
j_gene: TRBJ2-7
abundance: many
v_gene: TRBV2
CDR3nt: TGTGCCAGCACCCCGGGGGGCGGCAACTCCTACGAGCAGTACTTC
CDR3aa: CASTPGGGNSYEQYF

d_gene: TRBD1
j_gene: TRBJ2-7
abundance: many
v_gene: TRBV11-2
CDR3nt: TGTGCCAGCAGCCGGGACAGGGTGTCCTACGAGCAGTACTTC
CDR3aa: CASSRDRVSYEQYF

d_gene: .
j_gene: TRBJ2-2
abundance: .
v_gene: TRBV6-1
CDR3nt: TGTGCCAGCAGGCCTCTCGTGGGCACCGGGGAGCTGTTTTTT
CDR3aa: CASRPLVGTGELFF

d_gene: .
j_gene: TRBJ2-5
abundance: few
v_gene: TRBV12-3/TRBV12-4
CDR3nt: TGTGCCAGCAGTTTCGACAGGCCCAGCGAGACCCAGTACTTC
CDR3aa: CASSFDRPSETQYF

d_gene: .
j_gene: TRBJ1-2
abundance: .
v_gene: TRBV30
CDR3nt: TGTGCCTGGAGTCCCGGGACGTCGGGCTACACCTTC
CDR3aa: CAWSPGTSGYTF

d_gene: TRBD2
j_gene: TRBJ2-3
abundance: .
v_gene: TRBV27
CDR3nt: TGTGCCAGCAGTTTGTACGGGACTAGCGGGAGTTATACGCAGTATTTT
CDR3aa: CASSLYGTSGSYTQYF

d_gene: .
j_gene: TRBJ2-5
abundance: many
v_gene: TRBV2
CDR3nt: TGTGCCAGCAGTGAGGGGTGGGCTCAAGAGACCCAGTACTTC
CDR3aa: CASSEGWAQETQYF

d_gene: .
j_gene: TRBJ2-1
abundance: many
v_gene: TRBV24-1
CDR3nt: TGTGCCACCAGTGATCCGGCAAGCTCCTACAATGAGCAGTTCTTC
CDR3aa: CATSDPASSYNEQFF

d_gene: .
j_gene: TRBJ2-7
abundance: many
v_gene: TRBV10-3
CDR3nt: TGTGCCATCAGATCGGCTAGCCAAAGCTCCTACGAGCAGTACTTC
CDR3aa: CAIRSASQSSYEQYF